This TCR beta chain was sequenced for a study of cytomegalovirus exposure and HLA in healthy donors. In the PCR, 60 Vbeta and 13 Jbeta primers were used. Profiling relied on immunoSEQ multiplex PCR, and the TCRdb table lists in-frame clones only, not all of them. The table includes about 91,000 clones, around 59% detected once. This CDR3 is 15 amino acids long. CDR1 is SEHNR and CDR2 is FQNEAQ in the germline V gene (reference sequence). The V gene lost 3 bases and the J gene lost 2 bases, with 11 bases spanning the gap. The sequence came from a human donor in good health. Sequencing used PBMCs. The rearrangement uses TRBV7-9 and TRBJ1-3; D is possibly TRBD1 (5 bases). DNA for the CDR3: TGTGCCAGCAGCTTCATGCGGACACCTGGAAACACCATATATTTT. Its translation is CASSFMRTPGNTIYF.